The clone carrying this T cell receptor (beta chain) was recorded a few times. The antigen is not known. The V and J ends lost 7 bases and 0 bases respectively, with 13 bases between them. The CDR3 loop spans 14 amino acids. The V gene's germline CDR1 is SQVTM and CDR2 ANQGSEA. For the second PCR, which ran for roughly 6 to 11 cycles, a sample-barcoded 5' primer and a J-beta primer mix were used. Each TCR beta cDNA got a 12-nucleotide random molecular identifier. Via MiXCR, TCRdb re-called the 5' RACE reads, giving one row per CDR3 protein. Among hundreds of thousands of distinct CDR3 sequences, about 54% were seen once, and the ten largest hold roughly 34%. The data belong to a study of blood T cells in healthy people across ages. Study-level points and caveats: Donors of long life had a larger count of naive CD4+ cells and greater diversity than aged donors. There was a strong correlation between TCR beta diversity and naive T cell percentage.

What was sequenced was blood. The clonotype originates from a man aged 60 to 75 in good health. V gene TRBV29-1 combines with J gene TRBJ2-1, with D maybe TRBD1 (6 bases). The CDR3 nucleotides read TGCAGCGGCCAACGGGACACCTCCTACAATGAGCAGTTCTTC. This encodes CSGQRDTSYNEQFF.